Here is one TCR beta chain with its context. These data belong to a study of neoadjuvant anti-PD-1 for oral cavity cancer. Stage II-IVA oral cavity squamous cell carcinoma was new and untreated by systemic or radiation therapy. V shed 6 bases and J 7 bases; nucleotides not matched to a gene: 9. The CDR3 spans 14 residues. Germline loops: CDR1 MNHNY, CDR2 SVGAGI (reference sequence). The method was immunoSEQ multiplex PCR; TCRdb's version includes in-frame clones alone and lacks a portion of them. Here the sample spans approximately 6,900 clones, roughly four fifths being singletons. The clonotype originates from a person between 40 and 79 years old with oral cavity squamous cell carcinoma. The sequences come from PBMCs, collected before nivolumab (anti-PD-1) treatment. This sequence joins TRBV6-6 and TRBJ1-2, with 9 positions matching TRBD1. The CDR3 sequence is CASSPQGALSGYTF. The CDR3 nucleotides are TGTGCCAGCAGCCCACAGGGGGCGCTTTCTGGCTACACCTTC.